The clone carrying this T cell receptor beta chain was counted only a few times. Sequenced by immunoSEQ multiplex PCR; TCRdb stores in-frame clones only, minus some. The sample holds fewer than 30,000 clones, around 91% seen once. This CDR3 is built from 16 residues. Germline CDR1 is SGHTA and CDR2 is FQGNSA. V shed 4 bases and J 2 bases; nucleotides not matched to a gene: 8. This record comes from a study of T cells in localized non-small cell lung cancer. The sample was peripheral blood, taken before any cancer treatment. The V and J genes are TRBV7-2 and TRBJ2-1; TRBD1 matches 7 bases. The TCR was taken from a woman aged 35-75 years with stage I lung adenocarcinoma. The CDR3 is CASSSSPGGTYNEQFF. The CDR3 nucleotides are TGTGCCAGCAGCTCCTCCCCAGGGGGAACCTACAATGAGCAGTTCTTC.